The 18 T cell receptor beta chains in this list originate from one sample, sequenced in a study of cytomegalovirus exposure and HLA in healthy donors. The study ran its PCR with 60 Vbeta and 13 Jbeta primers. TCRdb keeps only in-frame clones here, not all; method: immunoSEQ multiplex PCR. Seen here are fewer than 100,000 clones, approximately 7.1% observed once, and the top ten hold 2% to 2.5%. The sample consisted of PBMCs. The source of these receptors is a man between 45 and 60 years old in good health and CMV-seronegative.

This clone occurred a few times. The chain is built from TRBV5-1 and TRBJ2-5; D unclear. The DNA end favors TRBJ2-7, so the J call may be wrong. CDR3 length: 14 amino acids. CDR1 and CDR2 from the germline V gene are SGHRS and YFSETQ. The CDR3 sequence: CASSLESLTYEQYF. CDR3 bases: TGCGCCAGCAGCTTGGAATCGCTTACTTACGAGCAGTACTTC.

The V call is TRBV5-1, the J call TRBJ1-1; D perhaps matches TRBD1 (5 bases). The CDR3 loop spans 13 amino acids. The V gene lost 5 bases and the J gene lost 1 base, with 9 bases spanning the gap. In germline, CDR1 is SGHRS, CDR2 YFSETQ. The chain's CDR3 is CASRLRENTEAFF. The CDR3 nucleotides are TGCGCCAGCAGACTCAGGGAGAACACTGAAGCTTTCTTT.

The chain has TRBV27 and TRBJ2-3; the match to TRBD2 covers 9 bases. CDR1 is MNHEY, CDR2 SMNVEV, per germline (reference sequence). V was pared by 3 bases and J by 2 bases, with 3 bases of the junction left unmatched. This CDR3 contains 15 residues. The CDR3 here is CASSFSGGPTDTQYF. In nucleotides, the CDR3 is TGTGCCAGCAGTTTTAGCGGGGGACCCACAGATACGCAGTATTTT.

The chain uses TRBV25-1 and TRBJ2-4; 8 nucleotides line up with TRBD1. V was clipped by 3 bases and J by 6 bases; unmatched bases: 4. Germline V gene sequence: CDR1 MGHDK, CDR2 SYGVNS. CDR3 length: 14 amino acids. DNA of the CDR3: TGTGCCAGCAGTGAGCAGGGGGCTGGAAACATTCAGTACTTC. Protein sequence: CASSEQGAGNIQYF.

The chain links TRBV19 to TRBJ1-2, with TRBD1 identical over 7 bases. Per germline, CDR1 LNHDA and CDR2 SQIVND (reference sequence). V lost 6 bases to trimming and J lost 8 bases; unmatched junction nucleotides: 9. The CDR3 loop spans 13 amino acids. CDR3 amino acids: CASSRQGRGGYTF. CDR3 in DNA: TGTGCCAGTAGCCGACAGGGCCGTGGAGGCTACACCTTC.

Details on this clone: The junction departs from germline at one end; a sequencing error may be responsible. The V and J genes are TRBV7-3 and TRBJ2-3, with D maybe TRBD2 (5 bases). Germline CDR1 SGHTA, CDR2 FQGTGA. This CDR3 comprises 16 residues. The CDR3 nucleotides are TGTGCCAGCAGCTTAAACCCCCCCCCTAGCACAGATACCCAGTATTTT. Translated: CASSLNPPPSTDTQYF.

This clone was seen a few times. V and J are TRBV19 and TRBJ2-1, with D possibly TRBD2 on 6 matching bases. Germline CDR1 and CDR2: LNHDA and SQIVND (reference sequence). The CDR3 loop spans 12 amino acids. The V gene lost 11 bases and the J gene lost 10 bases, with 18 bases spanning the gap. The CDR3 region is CASSRAGKEQFF. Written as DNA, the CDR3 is TGTGCCTCCTCTAGGGCGGGGAAGGAGCAGTTCTTC.

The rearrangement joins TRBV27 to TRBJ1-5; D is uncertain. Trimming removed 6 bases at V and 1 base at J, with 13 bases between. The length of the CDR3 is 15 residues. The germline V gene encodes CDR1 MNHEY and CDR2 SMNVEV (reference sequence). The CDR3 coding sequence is TGTGCCAGCAGCCCATCGGGTACAAGCAATCAGCCCCAGCATTTT. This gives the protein CASSPSGTSNQPQHF.

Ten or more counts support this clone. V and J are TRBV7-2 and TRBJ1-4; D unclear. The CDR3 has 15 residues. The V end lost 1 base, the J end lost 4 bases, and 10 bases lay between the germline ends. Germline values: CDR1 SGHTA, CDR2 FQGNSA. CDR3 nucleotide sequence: TGTGCCAGCAGCTTAGGTGGCGGAGGTAATGAAAAACTGTTTTTT. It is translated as CASSLGGGGNEKLFF.

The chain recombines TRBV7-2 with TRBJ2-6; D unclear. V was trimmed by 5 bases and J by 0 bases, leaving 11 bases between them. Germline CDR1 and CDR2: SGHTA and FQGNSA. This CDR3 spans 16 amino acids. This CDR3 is CASSKYIISGANVLTF. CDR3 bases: TGTGCCAGCAGCAAGTACATAATCTCTGGGGCCAACGTCCTGACTTTC.

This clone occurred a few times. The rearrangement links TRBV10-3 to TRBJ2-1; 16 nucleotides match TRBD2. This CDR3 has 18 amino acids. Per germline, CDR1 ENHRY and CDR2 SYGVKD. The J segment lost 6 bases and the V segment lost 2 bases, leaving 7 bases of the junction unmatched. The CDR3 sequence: CAISEAGTSGGAGNEQFF. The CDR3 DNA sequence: TGTGCCATCAGTGAGGCCGGGACTAGCGGGGGGGCTGGCAATGAGCAGTTCTTC.

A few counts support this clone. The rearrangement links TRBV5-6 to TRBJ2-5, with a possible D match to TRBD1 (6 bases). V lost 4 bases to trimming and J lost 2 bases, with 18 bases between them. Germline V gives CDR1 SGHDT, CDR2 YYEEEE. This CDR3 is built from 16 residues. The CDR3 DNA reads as TGTGCCAGCAGCCCGATCACAGGGCGGATACAAGAGACCCAGTACTTC. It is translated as CASSPITGRIQETQYF.

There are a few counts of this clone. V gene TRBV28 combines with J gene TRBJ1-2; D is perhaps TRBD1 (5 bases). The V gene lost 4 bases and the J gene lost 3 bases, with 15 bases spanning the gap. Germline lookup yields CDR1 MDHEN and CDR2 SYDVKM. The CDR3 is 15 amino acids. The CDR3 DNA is TGTGCCAGCAGTTCCCCAGCAGGGCCTGACTATGGCTACACCTTC. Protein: CASSSPAGPDYGYTF.

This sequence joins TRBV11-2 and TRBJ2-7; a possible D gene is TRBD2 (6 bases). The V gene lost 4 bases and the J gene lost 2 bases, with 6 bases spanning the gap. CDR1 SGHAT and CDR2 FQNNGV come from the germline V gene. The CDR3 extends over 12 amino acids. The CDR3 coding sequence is TGTGCCAGCAGCTCGGGAGCCTACGAGCAGTACTTC. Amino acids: CASSSGAYEQYF.

The CDR3 DNA reads as TGTGCCAGCAGTTTTTTACTAGCGAACCGCGAGCAGTACTTC. Residues: CASSFLLANREQYF. V and J are TRBV28 and TRBJ2-7; 7 nucleotides match TRBD2. There are 14 residues in the CDR3. Germline V gives CDR1 MDHEN, CDR2 SYDVKM. The V gene end was trimmed by 3 bases and the J gene end by 6 bases; junction bases not matched to a gene: 8.

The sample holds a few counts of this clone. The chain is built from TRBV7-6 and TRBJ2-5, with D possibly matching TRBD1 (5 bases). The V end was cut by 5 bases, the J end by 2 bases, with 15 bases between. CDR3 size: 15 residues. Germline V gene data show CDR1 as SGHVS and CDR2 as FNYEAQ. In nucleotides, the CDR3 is TGTGCCAGCAGCCCATATCAGGGAACACAAGAGACCCAGTACTTC. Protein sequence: CASSPYQGTQETQYF.

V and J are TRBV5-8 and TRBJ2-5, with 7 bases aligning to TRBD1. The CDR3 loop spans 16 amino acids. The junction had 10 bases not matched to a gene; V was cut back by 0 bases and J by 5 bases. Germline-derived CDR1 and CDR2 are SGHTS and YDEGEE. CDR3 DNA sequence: TGTGCCAGCAGCTTGGCACAGGGGCTGGGTACGGAGACCCAGTACTTC. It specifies CASSLAQGLGTETQYF.

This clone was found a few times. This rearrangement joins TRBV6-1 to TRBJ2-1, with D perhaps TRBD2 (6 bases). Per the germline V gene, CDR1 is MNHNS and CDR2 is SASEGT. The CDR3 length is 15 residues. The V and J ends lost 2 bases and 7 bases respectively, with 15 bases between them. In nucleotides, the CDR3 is TGTGCCAGCAGTGAAAGAGCGGGTACTAGGAATGAGCAGTTCTTC. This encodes CASSERAGTRNEQFF.